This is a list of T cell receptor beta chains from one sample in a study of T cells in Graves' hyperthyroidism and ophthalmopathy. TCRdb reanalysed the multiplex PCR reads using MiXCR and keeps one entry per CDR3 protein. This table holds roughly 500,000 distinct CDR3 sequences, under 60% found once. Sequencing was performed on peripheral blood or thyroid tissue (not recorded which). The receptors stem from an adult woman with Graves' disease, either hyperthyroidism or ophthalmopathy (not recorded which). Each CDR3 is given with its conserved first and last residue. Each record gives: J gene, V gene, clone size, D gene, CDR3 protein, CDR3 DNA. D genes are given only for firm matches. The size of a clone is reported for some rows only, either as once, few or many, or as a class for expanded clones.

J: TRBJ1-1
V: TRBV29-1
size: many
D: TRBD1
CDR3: CSVRDRYLTNTEAFF
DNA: TGCAGCGTGCGGGACAGATATCTTACGAACACTGAAGCTTTCTTT

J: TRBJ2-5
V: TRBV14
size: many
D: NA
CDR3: CASSQGPAQYF
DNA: TGTGCCAGCAGCCAAGGGCCAGCACAATACTTC

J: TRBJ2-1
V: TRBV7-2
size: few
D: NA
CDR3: CASSLSGTEFF
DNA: TGTGCCAGCAGCTTATCGGGGACGGAGTTCTTC

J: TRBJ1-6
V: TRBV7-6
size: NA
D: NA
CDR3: CASSLGLAASPLHF
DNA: TGTGCCAGCAGCTTAGGGCTAGCGGCTTCACCCCTCCACTTT

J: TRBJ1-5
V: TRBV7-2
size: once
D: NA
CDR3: CASSLARGANQPQHF
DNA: TGTGCCAGCAGCTTAGCACGGGGGGCGAATCAGCCCCAGCATTTT

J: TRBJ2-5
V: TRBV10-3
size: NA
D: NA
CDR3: CAISEMGETQYF
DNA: TGTGCCATCAGTGAGATGGGGGAGACCCAGTACTTC

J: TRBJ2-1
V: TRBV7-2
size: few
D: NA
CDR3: CASSAQGDEQFF
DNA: TGTGCCAGCAGCGCCCAGGGAGATGAGCAGTTCTTC

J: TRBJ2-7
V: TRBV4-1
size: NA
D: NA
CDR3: CASSQVLRESYEQYF
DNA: TGCGCCAGCAGCCAAGTTCTCAGGGAATCCTACGAGCAGTACTTC

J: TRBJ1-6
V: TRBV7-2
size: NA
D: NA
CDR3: CASSLFFGTMDSPLHF
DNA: TGTGCCAGCAGCTTATTCTTCGGGACTATGGATTCACCCCTCCACTTT

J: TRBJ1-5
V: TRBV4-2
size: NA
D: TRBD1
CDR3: CASSQEGGQGSNQPQHF
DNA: TGTGCCAGCAGCCAAGAAGGGGGACAGGGGAGCAATCAGCCCCAGCATTTT

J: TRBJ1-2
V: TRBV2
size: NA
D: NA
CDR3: CASRGITSGKRGYTF
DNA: TGTGCCAGCAGGGGGATAACTAGCGGGAAACGTGGCTACACCTTC

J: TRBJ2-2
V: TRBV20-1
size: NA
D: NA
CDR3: CSARAWRGTGELFF
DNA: TGCAGTGCTAGAGCTTGGCGGGGTACCGGGGAGCTGTTTTTT

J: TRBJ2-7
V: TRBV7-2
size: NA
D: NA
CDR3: CASIRTGYEQYF
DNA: TGTGCCAGCATCCGAACAGGGTACGAGCAGTACTTC

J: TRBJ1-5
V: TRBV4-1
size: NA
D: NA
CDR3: CASSHLQGLNNQPQHF
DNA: TGCGCCAGCAGCCACCTACAGGGTTTGAACAATCAGCCCCAGCATTTT

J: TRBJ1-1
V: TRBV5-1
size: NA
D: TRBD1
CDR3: CASSVGQGWTEAFF
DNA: TGCGCCAGCAGCGTAGGACAGGGTTGGACTGAAGCTTTCTTT

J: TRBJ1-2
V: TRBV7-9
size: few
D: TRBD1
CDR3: CASSTGGANYGYTF
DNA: TGTGCCAGCAGTACAGGGGGTGCTAACTATGGCTACACCTTC

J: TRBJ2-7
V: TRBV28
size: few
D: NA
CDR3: CASSFQVRRDEQYF
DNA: TGTGCCAGCAGTTTTCAGGTTCGTCGGGACGAGCAGTACTTC

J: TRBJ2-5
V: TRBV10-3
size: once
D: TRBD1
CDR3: CAISESQGTGAKTQYF
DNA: TGTGCCATCAGTGAGTCCCAGGGGACAGGGGCAAAGACCCAGTACTTC

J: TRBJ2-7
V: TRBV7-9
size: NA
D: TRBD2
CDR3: CASSFSGSVREQYF
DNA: TGTGCCAGCAGCTTTAGCGGGAGCGTACGCGAGCAGTACTTC

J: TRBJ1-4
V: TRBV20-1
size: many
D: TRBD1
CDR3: CSAPDRGMGEKLFF
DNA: TGCAGTGCGCCCGACAGGGGGATGGGTGAAAAACTGTTTTTT

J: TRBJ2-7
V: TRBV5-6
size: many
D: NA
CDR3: CASSLGGPNDYEQYF
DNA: TGTGCCAGCAGCTTGGGTGGTCCCAACGACTACGAGCAGTACTTC

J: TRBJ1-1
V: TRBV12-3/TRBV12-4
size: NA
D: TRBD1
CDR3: CASSPSIGQGKTEAFF
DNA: TGTGCCAGCAGTCCATCGATCGGACAGGGGAAAACTGAAGCTTTCTTT

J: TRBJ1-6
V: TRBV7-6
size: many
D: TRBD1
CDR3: CASSLNRGESPLHF
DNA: TGTGCCAGCAGCTTAAACAGGGGAGAATCACCCCTCCACTTT

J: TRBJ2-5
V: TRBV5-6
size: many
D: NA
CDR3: CASSYRPGETQYF
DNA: TGTGCCAGCAGCTATCGTCCCGGGGAGACCCAGTACTTC

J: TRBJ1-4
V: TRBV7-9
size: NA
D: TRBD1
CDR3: CASSHWDRVPNEKLFF
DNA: TGTGCCAGCAGCCACTGGGACAGGGTTCCTAATGAAAAACTGTTTTTT

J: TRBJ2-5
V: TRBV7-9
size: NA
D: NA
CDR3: CASSRGGAQYF
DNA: TGTGCCAGCAGCCGCGGAGGGGCCCAGTACTTC

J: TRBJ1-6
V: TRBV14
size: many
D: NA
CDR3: CASSQYSLPYNSPLHF
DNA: TGTGCCAGCAGCCAATACAGTCTCCCCTATAATTCACCCCTCCACTTT

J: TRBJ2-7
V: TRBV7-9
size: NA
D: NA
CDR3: CASSPMVPGRQTYEQYF
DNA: TGTGCCAGCTCACCCATGGTGCCGGGACGCCAGACCTACGAGCAGTACTTC

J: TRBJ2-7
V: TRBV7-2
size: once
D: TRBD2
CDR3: CASSIVGGNSSYEQYF
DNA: TGTGCCAGCAGTATAGTGGGAGGGAACAGCTCCTACGAGCAGTACTTC

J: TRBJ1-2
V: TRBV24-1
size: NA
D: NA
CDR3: CATSDFGRVYGYTF
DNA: TGTGCCACCAGTGATTTTGGCAGGGTATATGGCTACACCTTC

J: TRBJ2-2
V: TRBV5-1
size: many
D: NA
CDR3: CASSLNGLPNTGELFF
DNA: TGCGCCAGCAGCTTGAACGGACTCCCGAACACCGGGGAGCTGTTTTTT

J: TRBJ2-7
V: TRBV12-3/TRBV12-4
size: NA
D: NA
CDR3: CASSETGVYEQYF
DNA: TGTGCCAGCAGTGAAACCGGGGTCTACGAGCAGTACTTC

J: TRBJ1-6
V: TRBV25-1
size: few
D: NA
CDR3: CASRGDNSPLHF
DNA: TGTGCCAGCAGAGGAGATAATTCACCCCTCCACTTT

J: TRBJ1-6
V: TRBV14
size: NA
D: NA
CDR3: CALTRTSNSPLHF
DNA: TGTGCCCTGACCCGGACGTCGAATTCACCCCTCCACTTT

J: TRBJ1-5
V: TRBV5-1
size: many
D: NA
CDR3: CASSPSGGNQPQHF
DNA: TGCGCCAGCAGCCCGTCGGGGGGAAATCAGCCCCAGCATTTT

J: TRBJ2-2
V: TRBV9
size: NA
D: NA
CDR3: CAITRGLGTGELFF
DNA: TGTGCCATAACGAGGGGGTTGGGTACCGGGGAGCTGTTTTTT

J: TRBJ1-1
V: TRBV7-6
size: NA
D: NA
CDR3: CASSTRGMNTEAFF
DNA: TGTGCCAGCAGCACGCGGGGGATGAACACTGAAGCTTTCTTT

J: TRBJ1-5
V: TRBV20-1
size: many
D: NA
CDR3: CSARQSQEYQPQHF
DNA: TGCAGTGCTAGGCAGTCGCAGGAGTATCAGCCCCAGCATTTT

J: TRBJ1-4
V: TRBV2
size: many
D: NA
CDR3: CASKVRGLDGKLFF
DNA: TGTGCCAGCAAGGTGCGGGGTTTGGACGGAAAACTGTTTTTT

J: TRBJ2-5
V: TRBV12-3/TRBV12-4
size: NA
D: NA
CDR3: CASSLGTVQAGPTQYF
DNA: TGTGCCAGCAGTTTAGGAACGGTCCAGGCCGGGCCGACCCAGTACTTC

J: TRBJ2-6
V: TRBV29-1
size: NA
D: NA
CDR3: CSVEEVPSPAF
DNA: TGCAGCGTTGAAGAGGTCCCGTCTCCGGCTTTC

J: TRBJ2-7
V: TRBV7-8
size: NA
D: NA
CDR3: CASSSLDSLGNEQYF
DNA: TGTGCCAGCAGCTCCCTGGACAGCCTCGGGAACGAGCAGTACTTC

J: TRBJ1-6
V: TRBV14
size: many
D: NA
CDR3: CASSPRIKDSPLHF
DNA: TGTGCCAGCAGTCCCCGGATTAAAGATTCACCCCTCCACTTT

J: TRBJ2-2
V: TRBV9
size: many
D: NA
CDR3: CASSVAAGRNTGELFF
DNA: TGTGCCAGCAGCGTAGCGGCGGGGCGGAACACCGGGGAGCTGTTTTTT

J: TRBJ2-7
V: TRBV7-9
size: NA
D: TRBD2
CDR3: CASRQTSGRARDEQYF
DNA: TGTGCCAGCAGACAGACTAGCGGGAGGGCCAGGGACGAGCAGTACTTC

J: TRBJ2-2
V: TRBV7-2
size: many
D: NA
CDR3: CASSLRQDGTGELFF
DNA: TGTGCCAGCAGCTTACGGCAGGATGGAACCGGGGAGCTGTTTTTT

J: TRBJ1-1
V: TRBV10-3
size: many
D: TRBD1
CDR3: CAITRQGDTEAFF
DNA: TGTGCCATCACCAGACAGGGCGACACTGAAGCTTTCTTT

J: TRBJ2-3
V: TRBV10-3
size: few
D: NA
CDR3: CAISERQVGDTQYF
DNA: TGTGCCATCAGTGAGAGGCAGGTCGGTGATACGCAGTATTTT

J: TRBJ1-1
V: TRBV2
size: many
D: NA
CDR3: CASSDEGGGAMNTEAFF
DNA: TGTGCCAGCAGCGACGAAGGGGGAGGGGCCATGAACACTGAAGCTTTCTTT

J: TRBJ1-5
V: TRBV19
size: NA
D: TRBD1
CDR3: CASSNRGKQPQHF
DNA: TGTGCCAGTAGCAACAGGGGCAAACAGCCCCAGCATTTT